The source of this T cell receptor beta chain is a study of T cells in Graves' hyperthyroidism and ophthalmopathy. On the study more broadly: Peripheral blood was acquired at first diagnosis, ahead of any therapy whatsoever.

The length of the CDR3 is 14 residues. Germline lookup yields CDR1 SGHVS and CDR2 FQNEAQ. The V end lost 5 bases, the J end lost 2 bases, and 13 bases lay between the germline ends. TCR beta CDR3 regions were amplified from RNA transcripts. HTBI primers drove first-round RT-PCR of the TCR CDR3. One entry per CDR3 protein results from TCRdb running MiXCR on the multiplex PCR reads. This table holds roughly 710,000 distinct CDR3 sequences, over 35% found once. Uncontrolled infections, other autoimmune diseases, pregnancy or lactation led to exclusion of patients. This chain connects TRBV7-8 to TRBJ2-7; D may match TRBD1 or TRBD2 (5 bases each). This TCR came from a woman aged 40 to 50 with Graves' hyperthyroidism. The sample consisted of blood. For the CDR3, the DNA is TGTGCCAGCAGCAACGGTGGGGGACCCTACGAGCAGTACTTC. Translating gives CASSNGGGPYEQYF.